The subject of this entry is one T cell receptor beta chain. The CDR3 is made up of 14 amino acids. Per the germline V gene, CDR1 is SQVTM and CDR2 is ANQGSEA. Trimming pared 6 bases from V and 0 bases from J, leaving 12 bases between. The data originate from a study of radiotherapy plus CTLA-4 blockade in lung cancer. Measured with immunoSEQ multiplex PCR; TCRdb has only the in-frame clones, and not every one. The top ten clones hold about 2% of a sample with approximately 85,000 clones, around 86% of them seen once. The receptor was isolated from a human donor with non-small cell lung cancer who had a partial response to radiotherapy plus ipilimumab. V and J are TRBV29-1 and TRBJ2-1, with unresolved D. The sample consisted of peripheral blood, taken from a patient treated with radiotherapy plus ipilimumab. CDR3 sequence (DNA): TGCAGCGTCTTATTCGAGGACTCCTACAATGAGCAGTTCTTC. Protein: CSVLFEDSYNEQFF.